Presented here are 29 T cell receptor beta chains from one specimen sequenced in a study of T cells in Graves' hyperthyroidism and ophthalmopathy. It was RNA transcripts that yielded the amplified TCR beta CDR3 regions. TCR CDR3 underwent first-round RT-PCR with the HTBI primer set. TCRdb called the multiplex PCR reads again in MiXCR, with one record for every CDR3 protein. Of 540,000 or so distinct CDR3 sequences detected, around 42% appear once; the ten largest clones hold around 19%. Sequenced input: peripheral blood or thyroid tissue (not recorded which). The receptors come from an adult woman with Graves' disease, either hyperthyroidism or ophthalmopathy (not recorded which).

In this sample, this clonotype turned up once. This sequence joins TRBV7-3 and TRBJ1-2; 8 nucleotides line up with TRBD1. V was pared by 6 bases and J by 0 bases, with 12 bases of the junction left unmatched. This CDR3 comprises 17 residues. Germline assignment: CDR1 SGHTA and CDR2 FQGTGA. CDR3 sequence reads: CASRDSGQGPANYGYTF. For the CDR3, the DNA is TGTGCCAGCAGAGATAGCGGACAGGGCCCAGCTAACTATGGCTACACCTTC.

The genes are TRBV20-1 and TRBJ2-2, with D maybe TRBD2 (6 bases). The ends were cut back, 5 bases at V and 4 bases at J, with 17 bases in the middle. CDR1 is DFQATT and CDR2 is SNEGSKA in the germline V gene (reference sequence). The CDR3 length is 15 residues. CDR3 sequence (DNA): TGCAGTGCTTCATCTGGGGGGTGGGCCACCGGGGAGCTGTTTTTT. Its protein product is CSASSGGWATGELFF.

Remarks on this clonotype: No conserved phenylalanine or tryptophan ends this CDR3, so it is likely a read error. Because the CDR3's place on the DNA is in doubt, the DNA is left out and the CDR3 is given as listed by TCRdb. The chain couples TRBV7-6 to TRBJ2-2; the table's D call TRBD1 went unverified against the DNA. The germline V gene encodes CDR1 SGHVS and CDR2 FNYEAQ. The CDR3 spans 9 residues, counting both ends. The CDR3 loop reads CASSLGRAA.

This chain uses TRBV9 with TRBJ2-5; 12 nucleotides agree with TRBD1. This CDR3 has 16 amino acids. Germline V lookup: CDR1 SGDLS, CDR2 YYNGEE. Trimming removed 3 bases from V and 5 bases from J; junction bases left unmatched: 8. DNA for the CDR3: TGTGCCAGCAGCGGCGGGACAGGGGGCAGTGAGGAGACCCAGTACTTC. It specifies CASSGGTGGSEETQYF.

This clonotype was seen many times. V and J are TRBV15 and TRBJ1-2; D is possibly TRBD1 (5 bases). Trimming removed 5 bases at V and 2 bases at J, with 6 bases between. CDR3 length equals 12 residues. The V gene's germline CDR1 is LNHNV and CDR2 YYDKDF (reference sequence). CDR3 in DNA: TGTGCCACCAGCGCAGGGAACTATGGCTACACCTTC. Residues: CATSAGNYGYTF.

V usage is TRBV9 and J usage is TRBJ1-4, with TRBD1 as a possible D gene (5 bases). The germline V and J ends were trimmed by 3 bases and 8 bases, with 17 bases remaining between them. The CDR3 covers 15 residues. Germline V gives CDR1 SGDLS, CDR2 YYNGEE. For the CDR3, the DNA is TGTGCCAGCAGCGGCTCCGGGACCGTGGGGGAAAAACTGTTTTTT. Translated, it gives CASSGSGTVGEKLFF.

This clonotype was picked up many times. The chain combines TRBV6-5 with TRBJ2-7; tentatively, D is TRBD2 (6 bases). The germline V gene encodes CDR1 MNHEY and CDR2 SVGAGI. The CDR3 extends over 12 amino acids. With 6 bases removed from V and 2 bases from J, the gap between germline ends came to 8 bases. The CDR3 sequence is CASRAGTYEQYF. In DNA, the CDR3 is TGTGCCAGCAGGGCGGGGACCTACGAGCAGTACTTC.

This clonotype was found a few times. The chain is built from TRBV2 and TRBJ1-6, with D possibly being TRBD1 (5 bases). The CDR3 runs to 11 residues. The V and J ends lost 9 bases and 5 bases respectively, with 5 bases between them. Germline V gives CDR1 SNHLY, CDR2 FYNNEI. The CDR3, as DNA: TGTGCCAGGGGGGATAATTCACCCCTCCACTTT. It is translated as CARGDNSPLHF.

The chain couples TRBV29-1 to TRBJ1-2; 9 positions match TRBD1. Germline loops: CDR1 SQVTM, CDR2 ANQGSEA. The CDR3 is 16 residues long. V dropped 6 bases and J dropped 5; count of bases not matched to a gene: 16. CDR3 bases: TGCAGCGTCCTCAATCAACAGGGGGCAGGAGGATATGGCTACACCTTC. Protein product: CSVLNQQGAGGYGYTF.

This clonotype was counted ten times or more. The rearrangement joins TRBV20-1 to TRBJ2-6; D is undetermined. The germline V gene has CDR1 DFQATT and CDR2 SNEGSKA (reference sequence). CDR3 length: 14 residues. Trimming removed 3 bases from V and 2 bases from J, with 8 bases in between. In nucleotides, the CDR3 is TGCAGTGCTAGGCCAAGGGCTGGGGCCAACGTCCTGACTTTC. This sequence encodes CSARPRAGANVLTF.

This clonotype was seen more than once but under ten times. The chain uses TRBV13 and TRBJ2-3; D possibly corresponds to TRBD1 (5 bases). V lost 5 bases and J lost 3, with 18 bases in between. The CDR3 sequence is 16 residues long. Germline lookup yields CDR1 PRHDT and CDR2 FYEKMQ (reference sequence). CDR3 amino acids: CASSHSYRSSTDTQYF. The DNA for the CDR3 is TGTGCCAGCAGCCACTCATACAGGTCATCGACAGATACGCAGTATTTT. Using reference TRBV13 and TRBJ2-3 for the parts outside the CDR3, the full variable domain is AAGVIQSPRHLIKEKRETATLKCYPIPRHDTVYWYQQGPGQDPQFLISFYEKMQSDKGSIPDRFSAQQFSDYHSELNMSSLELGDSALYFCASSHSYRSSTDTQYFGPGTRLTVL.

CDR3 sequence reads: CAISGPEGKMETQYF. CDR3 nucleotide sequence: TGTGCCATCAGTGGGCCGGAGGGGAAGATGGAGACCCAGTACTTC. The rearrangement links TRBV10-3 to TRBJ2-5; possible D gene TRBD2, 6 bases. The CDR3 length is 15 residues. The V end lost 4 bases, the J end lost 5 bases, and 17 bases lay between the germline ends. Germline-derived CDR1 and CDR2 are ENHRY and SYGVKD.

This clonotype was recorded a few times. The CDR3 coding sequence is TGCAGCGGTAGTCGGGATGAAGCTTTCTTT. Translation: CSGSRDEAFF. The rearrangement joins TRBV29-1 to TRBJ1-1, with unresolved D. Germline assignment: CDR1 SQVTM and CDR2 ANQGSEA. This CDR3 contains 10 residues. Trimming cost V 7 bases and J 7 bases, with 10 bases left between them.

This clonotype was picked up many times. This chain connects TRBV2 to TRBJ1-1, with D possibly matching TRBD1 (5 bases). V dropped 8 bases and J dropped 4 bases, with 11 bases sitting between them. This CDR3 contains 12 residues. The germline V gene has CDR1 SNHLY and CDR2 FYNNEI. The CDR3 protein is CASARGPTEAFF. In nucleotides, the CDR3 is TGTGCCAGCGCTCGGGGACCCACTGAAGCTTTCTTT.

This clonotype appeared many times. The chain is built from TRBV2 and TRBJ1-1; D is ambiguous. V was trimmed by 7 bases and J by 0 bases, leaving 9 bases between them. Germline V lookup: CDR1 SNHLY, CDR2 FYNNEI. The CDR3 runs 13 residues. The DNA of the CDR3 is TGTGCCAGCAACCGAGGAGTGAACACTGAAGCTTTCTTT. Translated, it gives CASNRGVNTEAFF.

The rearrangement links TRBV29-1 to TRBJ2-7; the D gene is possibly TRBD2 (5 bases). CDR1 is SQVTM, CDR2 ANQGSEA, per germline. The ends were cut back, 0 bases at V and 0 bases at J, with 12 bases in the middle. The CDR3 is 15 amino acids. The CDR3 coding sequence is TGCAGCGTTGAAGATCGGGGAACGAGCTCCTACGAGCAGTACTTC. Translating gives CSVEDRGTSSYEQYF.

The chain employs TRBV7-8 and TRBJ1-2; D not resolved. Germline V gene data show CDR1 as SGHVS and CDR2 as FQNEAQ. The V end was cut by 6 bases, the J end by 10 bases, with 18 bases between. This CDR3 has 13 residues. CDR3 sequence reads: CASRKPPGWPYTF. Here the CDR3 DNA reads TGTGCCAGCAGAAAACCCCCGGGTTGGCCCTACACCTTC. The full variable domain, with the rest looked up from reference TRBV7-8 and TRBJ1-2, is GAGVSQSPRYKVAKRGQDVALRCDPISGHVSLFWYQQALGQGPEFLTYFQNEAQLDKSGLPSDRFFAERPEGSVSTLKIQRTQQEDSAVYLCASRKPPGWPYTFGSGTRLTVV.

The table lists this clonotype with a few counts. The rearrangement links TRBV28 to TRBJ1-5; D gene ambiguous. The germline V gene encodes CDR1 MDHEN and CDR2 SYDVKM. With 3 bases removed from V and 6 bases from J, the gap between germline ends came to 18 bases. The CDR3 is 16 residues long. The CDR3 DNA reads TGTGCCAGCAGTTTCGGTCGGGGAAGCTCGGGTCAGCCCCAGCATTTT. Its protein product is CASSFGRGSSGQPQHF.

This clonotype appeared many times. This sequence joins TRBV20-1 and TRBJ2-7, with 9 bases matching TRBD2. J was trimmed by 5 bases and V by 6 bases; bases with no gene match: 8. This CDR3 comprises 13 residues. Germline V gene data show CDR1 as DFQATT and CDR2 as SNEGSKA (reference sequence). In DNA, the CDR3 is TGCAGTGCGTGGGCGGGAGGGCAACACGAGCAGTACTTC. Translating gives CSAWAGGQHEQYF.

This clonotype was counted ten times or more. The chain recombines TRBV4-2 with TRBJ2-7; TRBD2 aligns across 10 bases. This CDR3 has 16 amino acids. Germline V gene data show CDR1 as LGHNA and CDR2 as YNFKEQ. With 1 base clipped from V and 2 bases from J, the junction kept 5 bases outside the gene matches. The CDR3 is CASSQVGAGGPYEQYF. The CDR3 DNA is TGTGCCAGCAGCCAAGTGGGAGCGGGAGGGCCCTACGAGCAGTACTTC.

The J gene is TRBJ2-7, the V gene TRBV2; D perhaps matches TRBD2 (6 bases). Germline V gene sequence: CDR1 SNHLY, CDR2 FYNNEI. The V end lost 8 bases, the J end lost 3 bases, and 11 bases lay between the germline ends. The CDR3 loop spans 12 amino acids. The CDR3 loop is CASGFGGYEQYF. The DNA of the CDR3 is TGTGCCAGCGGGTTCGGGGGCTACGAGCAGTACTTC.

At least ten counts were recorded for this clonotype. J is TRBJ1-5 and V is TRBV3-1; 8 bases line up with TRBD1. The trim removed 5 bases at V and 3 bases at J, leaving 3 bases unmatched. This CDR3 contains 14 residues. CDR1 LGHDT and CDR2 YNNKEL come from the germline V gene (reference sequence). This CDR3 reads CASSRQGFNQPQHF. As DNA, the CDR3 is TGTGCCAGCAGCAGACAGGGGTTCAATCAGCCCCAGCATTTT.

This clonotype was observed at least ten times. CDR3 nucleotide sequence: TGCAGCGCCCGTGGAAGGAATTCCTACGAGCAGTACTTC. It specifies CSARGRNSYEQYF. This rearrangement joins TRBV29-1 to TRBJ2-7; D gene unclear. The germline V and J ends were trimmed by 7 bases and 1 base, with 14 bases remaining between them. CDR3 length: 13 amino acids. The germline V gene has CDR1 SQVTM and CDR2 ANQGSEA.

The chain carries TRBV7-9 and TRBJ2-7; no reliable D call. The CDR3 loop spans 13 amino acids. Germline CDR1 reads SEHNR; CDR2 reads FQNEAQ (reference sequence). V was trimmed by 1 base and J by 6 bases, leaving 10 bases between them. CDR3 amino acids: CASSLDQVAEQYF. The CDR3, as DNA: TGTGCCAGCAGCTTAGACCAGGTAGCCGAGCAGTACTTC.

The CDR3 DNA reads as TGCAGTTGCACAGGGGGCGCGATTGAAGCTTTCTTT. It codes for CSCTGGAIEAFF. V is TRBV20-1 and J is TRBJ1-1; 9 nucleotides match TRBD1. The CDR3 consists of 12 residues. Unmatched junction bases numbered 8, after V lost 8 bases and J lost 7 bases. CDR1 DFQATT and CDR2 SNEGSKA come from the germline V gene (reference sequence).

CDR3 protein: CASRGVRTGELFF. In nucleotides, the CDR3 is TGTGCCAGCCGGGGGGTCCGCACCGGGGAGCTGTTTTTT. J is TRBJ2-2 and V is TRBV7-2, with TRBD2 matching over 7 bases. The CDR3 has 13 residues. The V and J ends lost 8 bases and 4 bases, in that order; junction bases with no gene match: 4. Germline V gene data show CDR1 as SGHTA and CDR2 as FQGNSA.

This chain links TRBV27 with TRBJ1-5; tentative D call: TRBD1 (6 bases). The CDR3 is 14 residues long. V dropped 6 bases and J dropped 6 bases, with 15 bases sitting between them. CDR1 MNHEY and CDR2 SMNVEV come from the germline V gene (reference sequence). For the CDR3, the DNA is TGTGCCAGCAGACCTCAGGGGATGGGTCAGCCCCAGCATTTT. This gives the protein CASRPQGMGQPQHF.

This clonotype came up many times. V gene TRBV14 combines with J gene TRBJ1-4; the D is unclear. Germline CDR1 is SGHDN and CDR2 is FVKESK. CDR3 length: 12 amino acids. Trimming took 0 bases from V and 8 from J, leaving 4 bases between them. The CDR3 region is CASSQEWEKLFF. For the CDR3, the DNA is TGTGCCAGCAGCCAAGAGTGGGAAAAACTGTTTTTT.

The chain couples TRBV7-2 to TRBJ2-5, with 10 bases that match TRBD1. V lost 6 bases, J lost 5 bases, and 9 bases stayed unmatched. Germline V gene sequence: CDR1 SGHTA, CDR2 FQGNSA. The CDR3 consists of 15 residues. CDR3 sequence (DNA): TGTGCCAGCAGTCCTGGGACAGGGGCTTTCGAGACCCAGTACTTC. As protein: CASSPGTGAFETQYF. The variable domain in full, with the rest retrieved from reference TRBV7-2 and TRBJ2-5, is GAGVSQSPSNKVTEKGKDVELRCDPISGHTALYWYRQSLGQGLEFLIYFQGNSAPDKSGLPSDRFSAERTGGSVSTLTIQRTQQEDSAVYLCASSPGTGAFETQYFGPGTRLLVL.